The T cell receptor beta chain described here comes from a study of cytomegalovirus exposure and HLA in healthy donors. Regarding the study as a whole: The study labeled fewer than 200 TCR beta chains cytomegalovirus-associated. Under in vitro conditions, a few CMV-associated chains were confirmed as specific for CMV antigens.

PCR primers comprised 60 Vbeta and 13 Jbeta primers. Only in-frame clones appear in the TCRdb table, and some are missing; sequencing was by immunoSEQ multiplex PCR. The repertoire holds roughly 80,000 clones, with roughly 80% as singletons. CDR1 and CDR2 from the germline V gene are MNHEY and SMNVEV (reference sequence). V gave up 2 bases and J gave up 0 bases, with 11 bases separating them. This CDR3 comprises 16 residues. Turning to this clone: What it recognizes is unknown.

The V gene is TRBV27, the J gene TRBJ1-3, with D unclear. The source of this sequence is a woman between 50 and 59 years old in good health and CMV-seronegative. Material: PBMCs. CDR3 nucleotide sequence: TGTGCCAGCAGTTTAAATGCAGAATACTCTGGAAACACCATATATTTT. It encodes CASSLNAEYSGNTIYF.